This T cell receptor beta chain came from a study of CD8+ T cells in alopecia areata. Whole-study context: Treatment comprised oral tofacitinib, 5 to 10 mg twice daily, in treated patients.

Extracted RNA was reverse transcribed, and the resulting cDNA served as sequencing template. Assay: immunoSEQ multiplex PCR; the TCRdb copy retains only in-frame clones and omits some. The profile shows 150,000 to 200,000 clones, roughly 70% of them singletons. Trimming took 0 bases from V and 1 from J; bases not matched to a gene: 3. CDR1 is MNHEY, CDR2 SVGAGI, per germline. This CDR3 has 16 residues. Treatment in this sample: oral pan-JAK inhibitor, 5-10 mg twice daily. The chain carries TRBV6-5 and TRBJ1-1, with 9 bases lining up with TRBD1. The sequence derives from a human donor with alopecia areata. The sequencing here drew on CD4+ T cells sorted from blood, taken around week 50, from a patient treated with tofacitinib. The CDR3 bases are TGTGCCAGCAGTTACTCGGGACAGGGACCGAACACTGAAGCTTTCTTT. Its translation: CASSYSGQGPNTEAFF.